Each of the 25 T cell receptor beta chains below was sequenced from the same sample in a study of human versus mouse CDR3 diversity and MHC coevolution. The data were produced by immunoSEQ multiplex PCR, yet TCRdb's version contains in-frame clones alone and is incomplete. The table records tens of thousands of clones, approximately 94% of them present only once. Sequencing used naive CD4+ T cells from blood. Subset noted: CD45RO-negative CD62L-positive naive CD4 T cells. The receptors come from a person in their 60s in good health.

V is TRBV27 and J is TRBJ2-3, with 9 bases fitting TRBD2. CDR1 and CDR2 (germline): MNHEY, SMNVEV (reference sequence). CDR3 length equals 14 residues. With 8 bases clipped from V and 11 bases from J, the junction kept 14 bases outside the gene matches. CDR3 region: CASLPSGDVKKQYF. The CDR3 DNA sequence: TGTGCCAGCCTACCTAGCGGGGACGTCAAGAAGCAGTATTTT.

V and J are TRBV5-6 and TRBJ2-6, with D unclear. CDR3 length: 17 residues. Germline assignment: CDR1 SGHDT and CDR2 YYEEEE. The V end was cut by 0 bases, the J end by 0 bases, with 10 bases between. CDR3 bases: TGTGCCAGCAGCTTGGGGCGGATTAACTCTGGGGCCAACGTCCTGACTTTC. Residues: CASSLGRINSGANVLTF.

The chain uses TRBV5-1 and TRBJ2-5; tentatively, D is TRBD1 (5 bases). Per the germline V gene, CDR1 is SGHRS and CDR2 is YFSETQ. The CDR3 spans 17 residues. Trimming cost V 4 bases and J 3 bases, with 22 bases left between them. The CDR3 here is CASSQKRQPEPKETQYF. CDR3 nucleotides: TGCGCCAGCAGCCAAAAGCGACAGCCAGAACCTAAAGAGACCCAGTACTTC.

The genes are TRBV28 and TRBJ2-5; 7 nucleotides align to TRBD2. The CDR3 is 15 amino acids. CDR1 is MDHEN, CDR2 SYDVKM, per germline. Trimming removed 4 bases from V and 5 bases from J; junction bases left unmatched: 10. CDR3 sequence (DNA): TGTGCCAGCAGTTCCCCCCAGCGGGAAGGGGAGACCCAGTACTTC. The encoded protein is CASSSPQREGETQYF.

The V and J genes are TRBV4-1 and TRBJ2-3, with a weak D call TRBD1 (5 bases). Germline V lookup: CDR1 MGHRA, CDR2 YSYEKL. V was clipped by 2 bases and J by 3 bases, with 15 bases between them. The CDR3 is made up of 16 amino acids. The CDR3 loop is CASSQLQAAGTDTQYF. The CDR3 nucleotides are TGCGCCAGCAGCCAATTGCAGGCTGCAGGGACAGATACGCAGTATTTT.

This rearrangement joins TRBV6-1 to TRBJ2-3; 10 bases agree with TRBD2. V was clipped by 0 bases and J by 0 bases; unmatched bases: 6. CDR1 is MNHNS and CDR2 is SASEGT in the germline V gene. The CDR3 is 18 residues long. CDR3 sequence: CASSEALLAGASTDTQYF. CDR3 bases: TGTGCCAGCAGTGAAGCGCTGCTAGCGGGGGCTAGCACAGATACGCAGTATTTT.

The genes are TRBV6-1 and TRBJ2-4; D might be TRBD1 (6 bases). This CDR3 comprises 15 residues. V dropped 6 bases and J dropped 2 bases, with 14 bases sitting between them. Germline V lookup: CDR1 MNHNS, CDR2 SASEGT. CDR3 sequence (DNA): TGTGCCAGCAGCGCCAGGGGCGGCCCCAAAAACATTCAGTACTTC. Protein sequence: CASSARGGPKNIQYF.

V is TRBV19 and J is TRBJ1-1, with TRBD1 identical over 10 bases. CDR1 is LNHDA, CDR2 SQIVND, per germline (reference sequence). This CDR3 is 15 amino acids long. V dropped 8 bases and J dropped 1; count of bases not matched to a gene: 7. The CDR3 here is CASGPRQGANTEAFF. DNA of the CDR3: TGTGCCAGTGGGCCGAGACAGGGGGCGAACACTGAAGCTTTCTTT.

CDR3 in amino acids: CASSRQGPYEQYF. The DNA of the CDR3 is TGTGCCAGCAGCCGACAGGGCCCCTACGAGCAGTACTTC. The chain combines TRBV2 with TRBJ2-7, with 7 bases identical to TRBD1. The CDR3 is 13 amino acids. Germline V gives CDR1 SNHLY, CDR2 FYNNEI. V gave up 6 bases and J gave up 2 bases; unmatched junction bases: 4.

V usage is TRBV5-1 and J usage is TRBJ2-1, with D possibly TRBD2 on 5 matching bases. The V gene's germline CDR1 is SGHRS and CDR2 YFSETQ. This CDR3 comprises 14 residues. V lost 1 base and J lost 9, with 14 bases in between. CDR3 bases: TGCGCCAGCAGCTTGCCCCGTGAGGGTTCTGAGCAGTTCTTC. It encodes CASSLPREGSEQFF. Combining the CDR3 with reference TRBV5-1 and TRBJ2-1 gives the whole variable domain KAGVTQTPRYLIKTRGQQVTLSCSPISGHRSVSWYQQTPGQGLQFLFEYFSETQRNKGNFPGRFSGRQFSNSRSEMNVSTLELGDSALYLCASSLPREGSEQFFGPGTRLTVL.

This sequence joins TRBV19 and TRBJ1-5; D is ambiguous. The CDR3 runs to 13 residues. The ends were cut back, 2 bases at V and 4 bases at J, with 6 bases in the middle. The germline V gene has CDR1 LNHDA and CDR2 SQIVND (reference sequence). This CDR3 reads CASSISGNQPQHF. As DNA, the CDR3 is TGTGCCAGTAGTATATCGGGGAATCAGCCCCAGCATTTT.

This clone came up once. The chain combines TRBV6-1 with TRBJ2-7, with D possibly being TRBD2 (6 bases). The germline V and J ends were trimmed by 3 bases and 1 base, with 10 bases remaining between them. The CDR3 has 14 residues. Germline-derived CDR1 and CDR2 are MNHNS and SASEGT. This chain's CDR3 is CASSERSGSYEQYF. As DNA, the CDR3 is TGTGCCAGCAGTGAGCGGAGCGGGTCCTACGAGCAGTACTTC.

This clone appeared once. The chain couples TRBV5-8 to TRBJ1-5; D might be TRBD1 (6 bases). The CDR3 is 12 residues long. Trimming removed 3 bases from V and 6 bases from J, with 7 bases in between. Germline CDR1 is SGHTS and CDR2 is YDEGEE. CDR3 nucleotide sequence: TGTGCCAGCAGCTCGGACAGTCAGCCCCAGCATTTT. Translated, it gives CASSSDSQPQHF. Variable domain in full (rest from reference TRBV5-8 and TRBJ1-5): EAGVTQSPTHLIKTRGQQATLRCSPISGHTSVYWYQQALGLGLQFLLWYDEGEERNRGNFPPRFSGRQFPNYSSELNVNALELEDSALYLCASSSDSQPQHFGDGTRLSIL.

This rearrangement joins TRBV30 to TRBJ2-3, with a weak D call TRBD2 (5 bases). V shed 4 bases and J shed 2 bases, with 7 bases lying between them. CDR3 size: 12 residues. Germline-derived CDR1 and CDR2 are GTSNPN and SVGIG (reference sequence). The CDR3 region has the DNA TGTGCCTGGATAGCGTCCACAGATACGCAGTATTTT. As protein: CAWIASTDTQYF.

The chain uses TRBV6-5 and TRBJ1-6; D gene unclear. CDR1 and CDR2 (germline): MNHEY, SVGAGI. The V gene lost 4 bases and the J gene lost 7 bases, with 14 bases spanning the gap. This CDR3 contains 15 residues. CDR3 loop: CASSSTGVGNSPLHF. The CDR3 coding sequence is TGTGCCAGCAGTTCCACGGGAGTGGGGAATTCACCCCTCCACTTT.

The CDR3 loop is CASSPGDIETSEQYF. CDR3 DNA sequence: TGTGCCAGCAGCCCCGGGGATATAGAAACTAGCGAGCAGTACTTC. V gene TRBV11-3 combines with J gene TRBJ2-7; TRBD2 might be the D (5 bases). Germline-derived CDR1 and CDR2 are SGHNT and YENEEA. Trimming removed 5 bases from V and 6 bases from J, with 20 bases in between. The CDR3 loop spans 15 amino acids.

The J gene is TRBJ1-4, the V gene TRBV5-1, with unresolved D. The V gene lost 4 bases and the J gene lost 6 bases, with 13 bases spanning the gap. The CDR3 is 14 residues long. Germline CDR1 is SGHRS and CDR2 is YFSETQ. CDR3 loop: CASSRGGVDEKLFF. The CDR3 coding sequence is TGCGCCAGCAGCCGGGGAGGAGTCGATGAAAAACTGTTTTTT. Together with reference TRBV5-1 and TRBJ1-4, the CDR3 gives the full variable domain: KAGVTQTPRYLIKTRGQQVTLSCSPISGHRSVSWYQQTPGQGLQFLFEYFSETQRNKGNFPGRFSGRQFSNSRSEMNVSTLELGDSALYLCASSRGGVDEKLFFGSGTQLSVL.

The rearrangement uses TRBV25-1 and TRBJ2-1; 7 nucleotides line up with TRBD2. Germline lookup yields CDR1 MGHDK and CDR2 SYGVNS. V lost 4 bases and J lost 12; bases outside the gene matches: 12. CDR3 length: 14 amino acids. The CDR3 region is CASSGLAAPVWQFF. The CDR3 region has the DNA TGTGCCAGCAGTGGTCTAGCGGCTCCCGTTTGGCAGTTCTTC.

The J gene is TRBJ2-5, the V gene TRBV19, with D possibly matching TRBD2 (6 bases). This CDR3 comprises 16 residues. Deletions cut 7 bases from V and 2 bases from J, with 20 bases between. Germline loops: CDR1 LNHDA, CDR2 SQIVND (reference sequence). CDR3 sequence (DNA): TGTGCCAGTACCCTTAGGGGCACGGGAGCGCAAGAGACCCAGTACTTC. It translates to CASTLRGTGAQETQYF.

The chain is built from TRBV5-5 and TRBJ2-3; possible D gene TRBD1, 6 bases. The CDR3 sequence is 13 residues long. Germline CDR1 and CDR2: SGHKS and YYEKEE (reference sequence). Trimming cost V 0 bases and J 4 bases, with 6 bases left between them. CDR3 DNA sequence: TGTGCCAGCAGCTTGGACAGGGCAGATACGCAGTATTTT. Its translation: CASSLDRADTQYF.

V gene TRBV6-1 combines with J gene TRBJ2-1; 9 bases line up with TRBD2. V was clipped by 4 bases and J by 10 bases; unmatched bases: 8. From germline, CDR1 is MNHNS and CDR2 SASEGT. The CDR3 extends over 14 amino acids. CDR3 DNA: TGTGCCAGCAGTGTTAGCGGGAGTATAGGGGAGCAGTTCTTC. As protein: CASSVSGSIGEQFF.

J is TRBJ2-2 and V is TRBV19, with 7 bases lining up with TRBD1. CDR3 length equals 19 residues. With V trimmed by 2 bases and J by 3 bases, 15 bases remained unmatched. Germline assignment: CDR1 LNHDA and CDR2 SQIVND (reference sequence). CDR3 protein: CASSIWTGKVSEDTGELFF. DNA of the CDR3: TGTGCCAGTAGTATATGGACAGGAAAAGTTTCAGAGGACACCGGGGAGCTGTTTTTT.

V and J are TRBV1 and TRBJ2-3; the table assigns TRBD1, which was not confirmed against the DNA. TRBV1 is classified as a pseudogene. This CDR3 has 18 amino acids. The CDR3 DNA is TGCACCAGCAGCCAAGTGCCCCGGGACAGGACAAGCACAGATACGCAGTATTTT. Translated, it gives CTSSQVPRDRTSTDTQYF.

The gene calls are TRBV11-2 and TRBJ2-7; D is perhaps TRBD1 (6 bases). In germline, CDR1 is SGHAT, CDR2 FQNNGV. This CDR3 region has 15 residues. Trimming cost V 3 bases and J 3 bases, with 15 bases left between them. The CDR3 nucleotides read TGTGCCAGCAGCTTTCAGACAGGCCGGGGCTACGAGCAGTACTTC. Amino acids: CASSFQTGRGYEQYF.

This clone is a singleton in its sample. The chain couples TRBV6-5 to TRBJ2-5, with 8 bases that match TRBD2. The CDR3 extends over 14 amino acids. V lost 2 bases, J lost 2 bases, and 1 base stayed unmatched. In germline, CDR1 is MNHEY, CDR2 SVGAGI. CDR3 DNA: TGTGCCAGCAGTTACCGGGGGGGACAAGAGACCCAGTACTTC. This translates into CASSYRGGQETQYF.